This T cell receptor (beta chain) came from a study of graft-versus-host responses after intestinal transplantation. Across the study: Recipients uniformly received anti-thymocyte globulin induction, followed by tacrolimus and steroids for approximately 3 years.

Findings and limits, study-wide: Some GvH clones were seen earlier in gut or blood, suggesting intestinal origin. An association linked early post-transplant HvG declines with peak circulating GvH clone levels. High graft-versus-host to host-versus-graft clonal ratios were found in allografts of patients who had graft-donor T cell macrochimerism.

TCRdb keeps only in-frame clones here, not all; method: immunoSEQ multiplex PCR. This table has some 130,000 clones, roughly 93% appearing once. The V gene's germline CDR1 is MDHEN and CDR2 SYDVKM. The CDR3 sequence is 12 residues long. The germline V and J ends were trimmed by 5 bases and 6 bases, with 9 bases remaining between them. Remarks on this clone: The antigen is undetermined.

The sample in question was unstimulated CD4+ T cells sorted from spleen or lymph node cells, obtained before intestinal transplant. The receptor's source is a human donor who received an intestinal transplant. The chain has TRBV28 and TRBJ2-3; no reliable D call. CDR3 in amino acids: CASSPLKDTQYF. In nucleotides, the CDR3 is TGTGCCAGCAGTCCTTTGAAGGATACGCAGTATTTT. Filled out from reference TRBV28 and TRBJ2-3, the complete variable domain reads DVKVTQSSRYLVKRTGEKVFLECVQDMDHENMFWYRQDPGLGLRLIYFSYDVKMKEKGDIPEGYSVSREKKERFSLILESASTNQTSMYLCASSPLKDTQYFGPGTRLTVL.